The rows below give T cell receptor beta chains drawn from one sample of a study of blood T cell repertoires in COVID-19. Data came from immunoSEQ multiplex PCR; TCRdb stores just in-frame clones and leaves some out. The sample consists of hundreds of thousands of clones, roughly 86% of them appearing once. The sequenced sample consisted of peripheral blood. These receptors were taken from a woman between 55 and 75 years old who had recovered from COVID-19. Both conserved end residues are part of each CDR3. The D gene is left open where the match is weak. Clone size, where shown, is once, few, many, or a class for clones that have expanded.

J gene: TRBJ1-4; V gene: TRBV9; D gene: TRBD1; CDR3 length: 15; clone size: .; CDR3 protein: CASSPGTGVGEKLFF; CDR3 DNA: TGTGCCAGCAGCCCCGGGACAGGGGTGGGGGAAAAACTGTTTTTT
J gene: TRBJ2-5; V gene: TRBV7-2; D gene: TRBD2; CDR3 length: 15; clone size: .; CDR3 protein: CASSFQRGGGETQYF; CDR3 DNA: TGTGCCAGCAGCTTCCAGCGGGGGGGCGGGGAGACCCAGTACTTC
J gene: TRBJ1-1; V gene: TRBV7-2; D gene: .; CDR3 length: 15; clone size: .; CDR3 protein: CASSPGMVAGTEAFF; CDR3 DNA: TGTGCCAGCAGCCCCGGAATGGTGGCGGGCACTGAAGCTTTCTTT
J gene: TRBJ1-5; V gene: TRBV19; D gene: .; CDR3 length: 13; clone size: once; CDR3 protein: CASNPGNYQPQHF; CDR3 DNA: TGTGCCTCCAACCCGGGGAACTATCAGCCCCAGCATTTT
J gene: TRBJ2-2; V gene: TRBV6-7; D gene: TRBD2; CDR3 length: 18; clone size: .; CDR3 protein: CASSYPFSAGDNTGELFF; CDR3 DNA: TGTGCCAGCAGTTACCCCTTCTCGGCGGGGGACAACACCGGGGAGCTGTTTTTT
J gene: TRBJ1-3; V gene: TRBV5-5; D gene: .; CDR3 length: 17; clone size: .; CDR3 protein: CASSFAPQGTSGNTIYF; CDR3 DNA: TGTGCCAGCAGCTTTGCCCCACAGGGAACCTCTGGAAACACCATATATTTT
J gene: TRBJ2-7; V gene: TRBV19; D gene: .; CDR3 length: 14; clone size: .; CDR3 protein: CASSKSWGRYEQYF; CDR3 DNA: TGTGCCAGTAGTAAATCTTGGGGCAGATACGAGCAGTACTTC
J gene: TRBJ1-5; V gene: TRBV10-3; D gene: .; CDR3 length: 14; clone size: .; CDR3 protein: CAISRQGTSQPQHF; CDR3 DNA: TGTGCCATCAGTCGTCAGGGTACGAGTCAGCCCCAGCATTTT
J gene: TRBJ2-7; V gene: TRBV21-1; D gene: .; CDR3 length: 14; clone size: .; CDR3 protein: CARLRDRGSYEQYF; CDR3 DNA: TGTGCCCGGCTGAGAGACAGGGGTTCCTACGAGCAGTACTTC
J gene: TRBJ1-1; V gene: TRBV5-1; D gene: TRBD1; CDR3 length: 14; clone size: .; CDR3 protein: CASSEGQGRTEAFF; CDR3 DNA: TGCGCCAGCAGCGAGGGACAGGGTCGTACTGAAGCTTTCTTT
J gene: TRBJ1-1; V gene: TRBV27; D gene: .; CDR3 length: 13; clone size: once; CDR3 protein: CASSLITGNEAFF; CDR3 DNA: TGTGCCAGCAGTTTAATTACAGGGAATGAAGCTTTCTTT
J gene: TRBJ1-5; V gene: TRBV7-9; D gene: .; CDR3 length: 12; clone size: .; CDR3 protein: CATLAAREPQHF; CDR3 DNA: TGTGCCACCTTGGCTGCGCGGGAGCCCCAGCATTTT
J gene: TRBJ2-5; V gene: TRBV19; D gene: .; CDR3 length: 12; clone size: .; CDR3 protein: CASSIRRGTQYF; CDR3 DNA: TGTGCCAGTAGTATTAGGAGGGGCACCCAGTACTTC
J gene: TRBJ1-1; V gene: TRBV5-1; D gene: .; CDR3 length: 14; clone size: .; CDR3 protein: CASSLDRVNTEAFF; CDR3 DNA: TGCGCCAGCAGCTTGGACAGGGTGAACACTGAAGCTTTCTTT
J gene: TRBJ1-6; V gene: TRBV29-1; D gene: TRBD1; CDR3 length: 15; clone size: .; CDR3 protein: CSVSATGGVGSPLHF; CDR3 DNA: TGCAGCGTTTCGGCCACAGGGGGAGTTGGATCACCCCTCCACTTT
J gene: TRBJ2-7; V gene: TRBV5-4; D gene: .; CDR3 length: 15; clone size: .; CDR3 protein: CASSFDRTLSYEQYF; CDR3 DNA: TGTGCCAGCAGCTTTGACAGGACCCTTTCCTACGAGCAGTACTTC
J gene: TRBJ2-3; V gene: TRBV7-2; D gene: .; CDR3 length: 14; clone size: .; CDR3 protein: CASSLDGQTDTQYF; CDR3 DNA: TGTGCCAGCAGCTTAGATGGACAGACAGATACGCAGTATTTT
J gene: TRBJ1-4; V gene: TRBV7-9; D gene: TRBD1; CDR3 length: 14; clone size: once; CDR3 protein: CASSIQGDNEKLFF; CDR3 DNA: TGTGCCAGCAGCATACAGGGGGATAATGAAAAACTGTTTTTT
J gene: TRBJ1-2; V gene: TRBV12-3/TRBV12-4; D gene: .; CDR3 length: 13; clone size: .; CDR3 protein: CASGSGTFYGYTF; CDR3 DNA: TGTGCCAGCGGATCCGGGACATTCTATGGCTACACCTTC
J gene: TRBJ1-2; V gene: TRBV28; D gene: TRBD1; CDR3 length: 16; clone size: .; CDR3 protein: CASSTITGGPILGYTF; CDR3 DNA: TGTGCCAGCAGTACGATCACAGGGGGCCCTATACTGGGCTACACCTTC
J gene: TRBJ1-2; V gene: TRBV11-1; D gene: .; CDR3 length: 13; clone size: .; CDR3 protein: CASSSDRNYGYTF; CDR3 DNA: TGTGCCAGCAGCTCAGACAGGAACTATGGCTACACCTTC
J gene: TRBJ1-6; V gene: TRBV10-1; D gene: TRBD1; CDR3 length: 15; clone size: once; CDR3 protein: CASRDRGRLYPPLHF; CDR3 DNA: TGCGCCAGCAGGGACAGGGGGCGGCTGTATCCACCCCTCCACTTT
J gene: TRBJ2-2; V gene: TRBV6-4; D gene: TRBD2; CDR3 length: 14; clone size: .; CDR3 protein: CASSDELAAGELFF; CDR3 DNA: TGTGCCAGCAGTGACGAACTAGCGGCCGGGGAGCTGTTTTTT
J gene: TRBJ2-1; V gene: TRBV5-1; D gene: TRBD1; CDR3 length: 14; clone size: few; CDR3 protein: CASSRGTGYNEQFF; CDR3 DNA: TGCGCCAGCAGCCGCGGGACAGGGTACAATGAGCAGTTCTTC
J gene: TRBJ2-1; V gene: TRBV4-3; D gene: .; CDR3 length: 15; clone size: few; CDR3 protein: CASSHGKGNYNEQFF; CDR3 DNA: TGCGCCAGCAGCCACGGGAAGGGTAACTACAATGAGCAGTTCTTC
J gene: TRBJ2-1; V gene: TRBV9; D gene: TRBD1; CDR3 length: 16; clone size: .; CDR3 protein: CASSVVAGGSYNEQFF; CDR3 DNA: TGTGCCAGCAGCGTAGTGGCAGGGGGCTCCTACAATGAGCAGTTCTTC
J gene: TRBJ2-7; V gene: TRBV5-4; D gene: .; CDR3 length: 14; clone size: .; CDR3 protein: CASSSDGNSYEQYF; CDR3 DNA: TGTGCCAGCAGCTCGGACGGGAACTCCTACGAGCAGTACTTC
J gene: TRBJ1-2; V gene: TRBV6-5; D gene: .; CDR3 length: 12; clone size: .; CDR3 protein: CASSYGGFGYTF; CDR3 DNA: TGTGCCAGCAGTTACGGGGGGTTTGGCTACACCTTC
J gene: TRBJ1-2; V gene: TRBV21-1; D gene: .; CDR3 length: 17; clone size: .; CDR3 protein: CASSKAPTWWGQYGYTF; CDR3 DNA: TGTGCCAGCAGCAAAGCGCCGACGTGGTGGGGGCAGTATGGCTACACCTTC
J gene: TRBJ1-3; V gene: TRBV11-2; D gene: .; CDR3 length: 13; clone size: .; CDR3 protein: CASSSRSGNTIYF; CDR3 DNA: TGTGCCAGCAGCTCCCGCTCTGGAAACACCATATATTTT
J gene: TRBJ1-6; V gene: TRBV4-1; D gene: .; CDR3 length: 17; clone size: .; CDR3 protein: CASSQTDMGFISSPLHF; CDR3 DNA: TGCGCCAGCAGCCAGACAGACATGGGGTTTATCAGTTCACCCCTCCACTTT
J gene: TRBJ2-7; V gene: TRBV23-1; D gene: TRBD1; CDR3 length: 15; clone size: .; CDR3 protein: CASSPLEHLRDRKGF; CDR3 DNA: TGCGCCAGCAGTCCTCTCGAGCACCTACGGGACAGGAAAGGGTTC
J gene: TRBJ1-5; V gene: TRBV28; D gene: .; CDR3 length: 14; clone size: .; CDR3 protein: CASSLAGFRQPQHF; CDR3 DNA: TGTGCCAGCAGTTTAGCAGGGTTTCGGCAGCCCCAGCATTTT
J gene: TRBJ2-7; V gene: TRBV3-1/TRBV3-2; D gene: .; CDR3 length: 13; clone size: once; CDR3 protein: CASSLTTGYEQYF; CDR3 DNA: TGTGCCAGCAGCCTTACGACCGGGTACGAGCAGTACTTC
J gene: TRBJ2-2; V gene: TRBV7-2; D gene: .; CDR3 length: 15; clone size: .; CDR3 protein: CASSLMTGNTGELFF; CDR3 DNA: TGTGCCAGCAGCTTAATGACGGGAAACACCGGGGAGCTGTTTTTT
J gene: TRBJ1-4; V gene: TRBV20-1; D gene: TRBD1; CDR3 length: 14; clone size: .; CDR3 protein: CSANDRAWGEKLFF; CDR3 DNA: TGCAGTGCTAATGACAGGGCTTGGGGTGAAAAACTGTTTTTT
J gene: TRBJ1-4; V gene: TRBV7-9; D gene: .; CDR3 length: 13; clone size: .; CDR3 protein: CASSLRVYEKLFF; CDR3 DNA: TGTGCCAGCAGCCTCAGGGTCTATGAAAAACTGTTTTTT
J gene: TRBJ2-6; V gene: TRBV5-1; D gene: .; CDR3 length: 13; clone size: once; CDR3 protein: CASSLSWANVLTF; CDR3 DNA: TGCGCCAGCAGCTTGAGCTGGGCCAACGTCCTGACTTTC
J gene: TRBJ1-6; V gene: TRBV5-1; D gene: .; CDR3 length: 15; clone size: .; CDR3 protein: CASSLARPPNSPLHF; CDR3 DNA: TGCGCCAGCAGCTTGGCCAGGCCGCCTAATTCACCCCTCCACTTT
J gene: TRBJ2-5; V gene: TRBV4-2; D gene: .; CDR3 length: 16; clone size: few; CDR3 protein: CASSQGPGGAQETQYF; CDR3 DNA: TGTGCCAGCAGCCAAGGCCCTGGGGGGGCCCAAGAGACCCAGTACTTC
J gene: TRBJ2-2; V gene: TRBV5-1; D gene: TRBD1; CDR3 length: 15; clone size: .; CDR3 protein: CASSRRTGGYEELFF; CDR3 DNA: TGCGCCAGCAGCCGGCGGACAGGGGGTTATGAGGAGCTGTTTTTT
J gene: TRBJ1-1; V gene: TRBV3-1/TRBV3-2; D gene: .; CDR3 length: 13; clone size: once; CDR3 protein: CATSRDIGTEAFF; CDR3 DNA: TGTGCCACCTCACGGGACATTGGCACTGAAGCTTTCTTT
J gene: TRBJ2-7; V gene: TRBV4-3; D gene: .; CDR3 length: 16; clone size: many; CDR3 protein: CASSQETQQRSYEQYF; CDR3 DNA: TGCGCCAGCAGCCAAGAAACTCAACAGAGATCCTACGAGCAGTACTTC
J gene: TRBJ2-3; V gene: TRBV5-4; D gene: .; CDR3 length: 12; clone size: .; CDR3 protein: CASSPLEDTQYF; CDR3 DNA: TGTGCCAGCAGTCCCCTGGAGGATACGCAGTATTTT
J gene: TRBJ1-1; V gene: TRBV7-3; D gene: .; CDR3 length: 15; clone size: .; CDR3 protein: CASSLTRRGNTEAFF; CDR3 DNA: TGTGCCAGCAGCTTAACGAGGAGAGGGAACACTGAAGCTTTCTTT
J gene: TRBJ2-7; V gene: TRBV5-1; D gene: TRBD1; CDR3 length: 15; clone size: .; CDR3 protein: CASSRGTARTSEQYF; CDR3 DNA: TGCGCCAGCAGCCGAGGGACAGCCCGGACCTCCGAGCAGTACTTC
J gene: TRBJ2-7; V gene: TRBV28; D gene: .; CDR3 length: 14; clone size: .; CDR3 protein: CASSLVNSAYEQYF; CDR3 DNA: TGTGCCAGCAGTTTGGTTAACAGTGCCTACGAGCAGTACTTC
J gene: TRBJ1-2; V gene: TRBV12-3/TRBV12-4; D gene: .; CDR3 length: 13; clone size: .; CDR3 protein: CASSSDRRGGYTF; CDR3 DNA: TGTGCCAGCAGCTCTGACAGGCGTGGGGGCTACACCTTC
J gene: TRBJ1-5; V gene: TRBV7-6; D gene: .; CDR3 length: 17; clone size: .; CDR3 protein: CASSLVADSNGNQPQHF; CDR3 DNA: TGTGCCAGCAGCTTAGTCGCAGATTCAAATGGCAATCAGCCCCAGCATTTT
J gene: TRBJ2-2; V gene: TRBV29-1; D gene: .; CDR3 length: 13; clone size: .; CDR3 protein: CSAGTTNTGELFF; CDR3 DNA: TGCAGCGCCGGGACAACGAACACCGGGGAGCTGTTTTTT
J gene: TRBJ1-5; V gene: TRBV9; D gene: TRBD1; CDR3 length: 14; clone size: .; CDR3 protein: CASSGTGGQQPQHF; CDR3 DNA: TGTGCCAGCAGCGGGACAGGGGGCCAACAGCCCCAGCATTTT
J gene: TRBJ1-5; V gene: TRBV19; D gene: .; CDR3 length: 16; clone size: .; CDR3 protein: CASSILQGFGNQPQHF; CDR3 DNA: TGTGCCAGTAGTATCCTCCAGGGGTTTGGCAATCAGCCCCAGCATTTT
J gene: TRBJ2-3; V gene: TRBV19; D gene: TRBD2; CDR3 length: 20; clone size: .; CDR3 protein: CASSIFHGGYKASSTDTQYF; CDR3 DNA: TGTGCCAGTAGTATCTTTCACGGGGGGTACAAGGCCTCTAGCACAGATACGCAGTATTTT
J gene: TRBJ2-2; V gene: TRBV24-1; D gene: .; CDR3 length: 15; clone size: .; CDR3 protein: CATSDTGQGTGELFF; CDR3 DNA: TGTGCCACCAGTGATACAGGGCAGGGGACCGGGGAGCTGTTTTTT
J gene: TRBJ2-3; V gene: TRBV18; D gene: TRBD2; CDR3 length: 17; clone size: .; CDR3 protein: CASSSKISGGGTDTQYF; CDR3 DNA: TGTGCCAGCTCATCGAAAATTAGCGGGGGGGGCACAGATACGCAGTATTTT
J gene: TRBJ2-1; V gene: TRBV6-2/TRBV6-3; D gene: .; CDR3 length: 14; clone size: .; CDR3 protein: CASSNTRLGMEQFF; CDR3 DNA: TGTGCCAGCAGTAACACTAGGTTAGGGATGGAGCAGTTCTTC
J gene: TRBJ2-7; V gene: TRBV9; D gene: .; CDR3 length: 15; clone size: .; CDR3 protein: CASSVLDSPIGEQYF; CDR3 DNA: TGTGCCAGCAGCGTATTGGACAGCCCCATCGGCGAGCAGTACTTC
J gene: TRBJ1-1; V gene: TRBV3-1/TRBV3-2; D gene: TRBD1; CDR3 length: 14; clone size: .; CDR3 protein: CASSTFPGQGKAFF; CDR3 DNA: TGTGCCAGCAGCACCTTTCCGGGACAGGGGAAAGCTTTCTTT
J gene: TRBJ2-2; V gene: TRBV18; D gene: .; CDR3 length: 15; clone size: .; CDR3 protein: CASSPDGPRRGELFF; CDR3 DNA: TGTGCCAGCTCACCGGACGGCCCTCGGAGGGGGGAGCTGTTTTTT